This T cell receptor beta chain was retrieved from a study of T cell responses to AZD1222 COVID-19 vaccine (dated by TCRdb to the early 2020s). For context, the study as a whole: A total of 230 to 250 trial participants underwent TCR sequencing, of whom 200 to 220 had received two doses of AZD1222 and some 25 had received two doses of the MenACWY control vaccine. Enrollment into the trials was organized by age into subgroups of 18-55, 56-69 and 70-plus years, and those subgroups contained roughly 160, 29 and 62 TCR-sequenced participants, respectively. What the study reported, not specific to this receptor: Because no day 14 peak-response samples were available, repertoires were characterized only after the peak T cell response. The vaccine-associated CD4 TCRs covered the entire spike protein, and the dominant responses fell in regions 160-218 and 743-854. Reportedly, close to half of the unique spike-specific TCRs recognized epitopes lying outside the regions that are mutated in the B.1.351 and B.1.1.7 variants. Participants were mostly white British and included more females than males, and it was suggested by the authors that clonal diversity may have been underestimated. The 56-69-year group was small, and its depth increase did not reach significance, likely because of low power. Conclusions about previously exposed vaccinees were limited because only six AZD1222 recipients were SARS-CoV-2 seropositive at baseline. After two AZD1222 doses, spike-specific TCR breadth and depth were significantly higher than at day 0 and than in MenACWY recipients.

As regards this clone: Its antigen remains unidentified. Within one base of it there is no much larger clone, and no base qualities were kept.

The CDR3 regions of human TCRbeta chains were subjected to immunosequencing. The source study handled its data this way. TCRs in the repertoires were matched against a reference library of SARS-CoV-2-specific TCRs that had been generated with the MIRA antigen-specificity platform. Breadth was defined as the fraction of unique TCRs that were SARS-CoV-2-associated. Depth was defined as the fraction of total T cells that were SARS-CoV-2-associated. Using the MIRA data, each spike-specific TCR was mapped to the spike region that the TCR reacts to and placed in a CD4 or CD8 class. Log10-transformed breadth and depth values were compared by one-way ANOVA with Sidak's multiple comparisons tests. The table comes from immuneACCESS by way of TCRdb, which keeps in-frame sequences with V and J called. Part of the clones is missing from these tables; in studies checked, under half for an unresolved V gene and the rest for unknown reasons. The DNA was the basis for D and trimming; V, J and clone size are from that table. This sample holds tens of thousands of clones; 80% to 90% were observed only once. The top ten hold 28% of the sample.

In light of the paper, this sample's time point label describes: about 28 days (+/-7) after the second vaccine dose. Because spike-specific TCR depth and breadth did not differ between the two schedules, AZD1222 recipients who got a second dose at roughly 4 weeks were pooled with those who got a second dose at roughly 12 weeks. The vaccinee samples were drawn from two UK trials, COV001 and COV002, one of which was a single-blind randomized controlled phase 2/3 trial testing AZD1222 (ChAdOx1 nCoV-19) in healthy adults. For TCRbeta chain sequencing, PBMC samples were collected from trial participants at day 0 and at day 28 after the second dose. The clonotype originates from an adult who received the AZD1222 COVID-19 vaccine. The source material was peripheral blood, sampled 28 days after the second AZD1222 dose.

The nucleotide sequence reads TGCGCCAGCAGCCAGGAATACAGTACCGGGGAGCTGTTTTTT. It translates as CASSQEYSTGELFF. Recombination connected TRBV4-3 to TRBJ2-2, with no reliable assignment of the D segment. From a lookup of the germline V gene, CDR1 and CDR2 are LGHNA and YSLEER. From its cysteine to its phenylalanine, the CDR3 spans 14 amino acids. This entry keeps only the CDR3 DNA: 42 bases, framed from base 1. At the junction V is shortened by 3 bases and J by 5 bases, with 10 bases in between.